This T cell receptor beta chain was sequenced for a study of T-cell memory formation after mild COVID-19. Study conclusions and caveats: Mainly in CM and EM were contracting CD4+ clones; CD8+ were in EMRA. The finding that pre-infection memory included some responding clones suggested that cross-reactive memory joined.

The germline gives CDR1 SGDLS, CDR2 YYNGEE. The CDR3 sequence is 18 residues long. The J segment lost 0 bases and the V segment lost 0 bases, leaving 9 bases of the junction unmatched. cDNA libraries for TCR alpha and TCR beta, carrying sample barcodes and UMIs, came from 5'RACE with constant-segment primers. TCRdb re-called the 5' RACE reads with MiXCR, one entry per CDR3 protein. The sample gives about 110,000 distinct CDR3 sequences, 9.5% to 15% of which show up once; 27% is in the top ten. As concerns this clonotype: Its antigen is not known.

The gene calls are TRBV9 and TRBJ2-3; TRBD2 matches at 8 bases. The sample was PBMCs or a T cell subset sorted from them (not recorded which). The TCR was taken from an adult woman who had mild COVID-19 (a few samples of this study predate the infection). Cell type and time point are not known. The CDR3 nucleotides are TGTGCCAGCAGCGTAGAGCTCTTAGCGGGGACTAGCACAGATACGCAGTATTTT. Amino acid sequence: CASSVELLAGTSTDTQYF.